This T cell receptor (beta chain) was identified during a study of cytomegalovirus exposure and HLA in healthy donors. Trimming removed 3 bases at V and 4 bases at J, with 22 bases between. The CDR3 contains 17 residues. Germline V lookup: CDR1 SQVTM, CDR2 ANQGSEA. PCR used 60 Vbeta primers and 13 Jbeta primers. The protocol was immunoSEQ multiplex PCR, while the TCRdb copy is restricted to in-frame clones and leaves out a portion. Counted here are about 140,000 clones, over 65% occurring once; the ten biggest clones make up around 2.9%. The sequence came from a female donor in good health and CMV-seronegative. The sequencing sample was made of PBMCs. The chain combines TRBV29-1 with TRBJ2-1; tentatively, D is TRBD2 (6 bases). CDR3 amino acids: CSVERDLPETAYNEQFF. The CDR3, as DNA: TGCAGCGTTGAGCGGGACCTTCCAGAGACGGCTTACAATGAGCAGTTCTTC.